What follows are 24 T cell receptor beta chains derived from one specimen sequenced in a study of somatic mutations in cytotoxic T cells in rheumatoid arthritis. TCRdb's copy holds only in-frame clones and misses some; the assay was immunoSEQ multiplex PCR. This table has over 10,000 clones, about four fifths appearing once. Specimen: CD8+ T cells sorted from blood. These receptor sequences come from a woman in her sixties in good health.

V gene TRBV7-3 combines with J gene TRBJ2-1; D not resolved. The V and J ends lost 5 bases and 6 bases respectively, with 8 bases between them. This CDR3 has 12 residues. Germline-derived CDR1 and CDR2 are SGHTA and FQGTGA. CDR3 protein: CASSPNINEQFF. In DNA, the CDR3 is TGTGCCAGCAGCCCAAACATCAATGAGCAGTTCTTC.

This sequence joins TRBV28 and TRBJ2-1, with TRBD1 identical over 9 bases. The germline V gene encodes CDR1 MDHEN and CDR2 SYDVKM. This CDR3 is built from 13 residues. With V trimmed by 6 bases and J by 10 bases, 7 bases remained unmatched. The CDR3 loop is CASSWTGAGEQFF. The CDR3 DNA sequence: TGTGCCAGCAGCTGGACAGGGGCTGGGGAGCAGTTCTTC.

The chain links TRBV5-1 to TRBJ1-1, with D possibly being TRBD1 (6 bases). V was cut by 0 bases and J by 5 bases, with 14 bases left in between. The CDR3 is made up of 15 amino acids. Germline CDR1 is SGHRS and CDR2 is YFSETQ. CDR3 protein: CASSLEGGGGTEAFF. In DNA form, the CDR3 reads TGCGCCAGCAGCTTGGAAGGAGGGGGGGGAACTGAAGCTTTCTTT.

The chain is built from TRBV10-3 and TRBJ1-1, with a tentative D call TRBD1 (6 bases). Trimming removed 5 bases at V and 5 bases at J, with 18 bases between. The CDR3 contains 15 residues. Germline V lookup: CDR1 ENHRY, CDR2 SYGVKD. For the CDR3, the DNA is TGTGCCATCAGTTTTGGGGGGGCTAGTTCTACTGAAGCTTTCTTT. It codes for CAISFGGASSTEAFF.

The chain has TRBV28 and TRBJ1-1; D gene uncertain. V lost 3 bases, J lost 4 bases, and 9 bases lay in between. Germline V gives CDR1 MDHEN, CDR2 SYDVKM. The CDR3 has 13 amino acids. Here the CDR3 DNA reads TGTGCCAGCAGTTTGGGTCTAGGCACTGAAGCTTTCTTT. Residues: CASSLGLGTEAFF.

The chain recombines TRBV6-5 with TRBJ1-5, with D hard to call. The CDR3 runs to 15 residues. V dropped 2 bases and J dropped 2 bases, with 10 bases sitting between them. Germline CDR1 reads MNHEY; CDR2 reads SVGAGI. CDR3 loop: CASSYVAVGNQPQHF. The CDR3 DNA reads TGTGCCAGCAGTTACGTGGCTGTGGGCAATCAGCCCCAGCATTTT.

The gene calls are TRBV11-2 and TRBJ2-1; 12 nucleotides agree with TRBD1. V shed 4 bases and J 8 bases; nucleotides not matched to a gene: 6. Looked up from germline, CDR1 is SGHAT and CDR2 is FQNNGV. The CDR3 runs to 15 residues. CDR3 sequence: CASSSGTGGLDEQFF. The CDR3 DNA reads as TGTGCCAGCAGCTCCGGGACAGGGGGCTTAGATGAGCAGTTCTTC.

This sequence joins TRBV6-5 and TRBJ2-1, with 8 bases identical to TRBD1. The CDR3 consists of 14 residues. V trimming: 7 bases; J trimming: 4 bases; junction bases outside the gene matches: 6. The germline V gene encodes CDR1 MNHEY and CDR2 SVGAGI. CDR3 nucleotides: TGTGCCAGCACCCGTACAGGGGGGTACAATGAGCAGTTCTTC. Protein sequence: CASTRTGGYNEQFF.

V is TRBV5-1 and J is TRBJ2-7, with no clear D. V gave up 0 bases and J gave up 0 bases, with 4 bases separating them. CDR3 length: 13 residues. Germline V gene lookup returns CDR1 SGHRS and CDR2 YFSETQ. The CDR3 DNA is TGCGCCAGCAGCTTGGCCAGCTCCTACGAGCAGTACTTC. The encoded protein is CASSLASSYEQYF.

This clone has just one count. The chain carries TRBV6-5 and TRBJ2-3; a possible D gene is TRBD2 (6 bases). Trimming removed 5 bases at V and 1 base at J, with 13 bases between. The CDR3 is 15 amino acids. The V gene's germline CDR1 is MNHEY and CDR2 SVGAGI. For the CDR3, the DNA is TGTGCCAGCAGTCATGGGGGACTCCGCACAGATACGCAGTATTTT. Translated: CASSHGGLRTDTQYF.

This clone was counted only a few times. The chain recombines TRBV6-5 with TRBJ1-2, with 9 nucleotides matching TRBD1. V was pared by 4 bases and J by 3 bases, with 9 bases of the junction left unmatched. Germline-derived CDR1 and CDR2 are MNHEY and SVGAGI. CDR3 length equals 16 residues. The CDR3 DNA reads TGTGCCAGCAGTTTACAAACCGGGACAGGGTACTATGGCTACACCTTC. Translating gives CASSLQTGTGYYGYTF.

This clone was observed a few times. The chain recombines TRBV5-6 with TRBJ1-6; D not resolved. Germline V gene data show CDR1 as SGHDT and CDR2 as YYEEEE. This CDR3 spans 15 amino acids. V was shortened by 1 base and J by 9 bases, with 14 bases between the two germline ends. CDR3 amino acids: CASSLRQVIGSPLHF. CDR3 in DNA: TGTGCCAGCAGCTTGCGGCAGGTAATCGGTTCACCCCTCCACTTT.

Only a few counts were recorded for this clone. V and J are TRBV6-1 and TRBJ2-3; 7 bases map to TRBD1. CDR1 and CDR2 (germline): MNHNS, SASEGT. The V segment lost 4 bases and the J segment 13 bases; nucleotides outside the gene matches: 11. This CDR3 comprises 13 residues. This chain's CDR3 is CASSVSRDSQKYF. CDR3 nucleotides: TGTGCCAGCAGTGTAAGCCGGGACAGTCAAAAGTATTTT.

The chain has TRBV15 and TRBJ1-2; the D gene is possibly TRBD1 (5 bases). CDR3 length: 13 residues. V lost 3 bases and J 6 bases, leaving 11 bases between the germline ends. Germline lookup yields CDR1 LNHNV and CDR2 YYDKDF (reference sequence). CDR3 sequence: CATSSQGVNGYTF. The CDR3 region has the DNA TGTGCCACCAGCAGCCAAGGGGTTAATGGCTACACCTTC.

The chain is built from TRBV20-1 and TRBJ2-5; D remains unclear. CDR1 DFQATT and CDR2 SNEGSKA come from the germline V gene (reference sequence). This CDR3 has 11 residues. Trimming took off 2 bases at V and 3 bases at J, with 4 bases between the two ends. The CDR3 nucleotides are TGCAGTGCTAGACCCAAAGAGACCCAGTACTTC. It translates to CSARPKETQYF.

The chain joins TRBV29-1 to TRBJ2-3; D may be TRBD2 (7 bases). The V gene lost 4 bases and the J gene lost 6 bases, with 26 bases spanning the gap. This CDR3 is built from 17 residues. Germline CDR1 and CDR2: SQVTM and ANQGSEA. In nucleotides, the CDR3 is TGCAGCGTTGTGGGGGGTTTAGAGGGGGGGCGAAGTGATACGCAGTATTTT. It encodes CSVVGGLEGGRSDTQYF.

The gene calls are TRBV14 and TRBJ2-1; 8 bases agree with TRBD2. Germline CDR1 reads SGHDN; CDR2 reads FVKESK. Trimming removed 0 bases from V and 2 bases from J; junction bases left unmatched: 9. This CDR3 is 18 amino acids long. CDR3 amino acids: CASSQDHAGGIPYNEQFF. CDR3 nucleotide sequence: TGTGCCAGCAGCCAAGATCATGCGGGGGGCATCCCCTACAATGAGCAGTTCTTC.

The CDR3 reads CASSGGQGGYEQYF. As DNA, the CDR3 is TGCGCCAGCAGCGGCGGACAGGGGGGCTACGAGCAGTACTTC. V is TRBV5-1 and J is TRBJ2-7, with 10 bases that match TRBD1. V lost 4 bases and J lost 3; bases outside the gene matches: 4. The germline gives CDR1 SGHRS, CDR2 YFSETQ. This CDR3 contains 14 residues.

The chain is built from TRBV7-2 and TRBJ2-7; D is ambiguous. V was pared by 2 bases and J by 7 bases, with 15 bases between. The CDR3 runs to 14 residues. Germline values: CDR1 SGHTA, CDR2 FQGNSA. The CDR3 is CASSLFGLMREQYF. CDR3 DNA: TGTGCCAGCAGCTTATTCGGCCTCATGAGGGAGCAGTACTTC.

A few counts support this clone. This chain uses TRBV6-5 with TRBJ1-6; D unresolved. This CDR3 is 14 amino acids long. The germline gives CDR1 MNHEY, CDR2 SVGAGI. V was pared by 0 bases and J by 14 bases, with 14 bases between. CDR3 sequence reads: CASSYSGTAGSLHF. Here the CDR3 DNA reads TGTGCCAGCAGTTACTCGGGCACTGCTGGATCCCTCCACTTT.

The rearrangement uses TRBV7-3 and TRBJ2-3, with 8 bases identical to TRBD1. The J segment lost 1 base and the V segment lost 5 bases, leaving 2 bases of the junction unmatched. The CDR3 covers 14 residues. Germline CDR1 reads SGHTA; CDR2 reads FQGTGA. CDR3 sequence: CASSQDRGTDTQYF. The CDR3 coding sequence is TGTGCCAGCAGCCAGGACAGGGGCACAGATACGCAGTATTTT.

This chain connects TRBV27 to TRBJ2-7; 8 nucleotides match TRBD2. This CDR3 is built from 13 residues. Germline values: CDR1 MNHEY, CDR2 SMNVEV (reference sequence). Trimming took 7 bases from V and 6 from J; bases not matched to a gene: 8. The CDR3 sequence: CASTAGGSSEQYF. DNA for the CDR3: TGTGCCAGCACTGCGGGGGGATCAAGCGAGCAGTACTTC.

The rearrangement links TRBV11-3 to TRBJ2-7; 15 bases line up with TRBD2. This CDR3 has 14 amino acids. The J segment lost 8 bases and the V segment lost 5 bases, leaving 4 bases of the junction unmatched. The germline V gene encodes CDR1 SGHNT and CDR2 YENEEA. DNA for the CDR3: TGTGCCAGCAGCCTTGGGACTAGCGGGGGGAAGCAGTACTTC. Its protein is CASSLGTSGGKQYF.

The V gene is TRBV15, the J gene TRBJ2-7, with D possibly being TRBD2 (6 bases). From germline, CDR1 is LNHNV and CDR2 YYDKDF (reference sequence). The CDR3 is 15 residues long. Trimming removed 11 bases at V and 1 base at J, with 21 bases between. Here the CDR3 reads CASSVSGENSYEQYF. Here the CDR3 DNA reads TGTGCCTCGTCAGTTTCGGGGGAAAATTCCTACGAGCAGTACTTC.